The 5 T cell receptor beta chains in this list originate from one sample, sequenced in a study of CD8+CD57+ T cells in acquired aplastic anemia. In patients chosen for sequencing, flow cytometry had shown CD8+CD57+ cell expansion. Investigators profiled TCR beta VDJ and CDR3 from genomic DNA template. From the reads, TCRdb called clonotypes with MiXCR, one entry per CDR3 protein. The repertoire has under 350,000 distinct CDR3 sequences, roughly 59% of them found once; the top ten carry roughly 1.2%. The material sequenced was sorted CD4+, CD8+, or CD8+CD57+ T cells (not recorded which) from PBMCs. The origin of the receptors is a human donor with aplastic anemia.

The CDR3 reads CATSRVPISQETQYF. CDR3 coding DNA: TGTGCCACCAGCAGAGTCCCGATCTCCCAAGAGACCCAGTACTTC. The gene calls are TRBV15 and TRBJ2-5; D uncertain. This CDR3 region has 15 residues. Trimming shortened V by 1 base and J by 1 base, and 10 bases separated the two germline ends. Germline CDR1 reads LNHNV; CDR2 reads YYDKDF (reference sequence).

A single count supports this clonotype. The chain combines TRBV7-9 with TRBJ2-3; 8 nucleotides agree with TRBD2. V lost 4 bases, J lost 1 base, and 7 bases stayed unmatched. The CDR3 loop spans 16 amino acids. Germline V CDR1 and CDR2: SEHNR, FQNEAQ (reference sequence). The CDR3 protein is CASSSGGGSRTDTQYF. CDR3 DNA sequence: TGTGCCAGCAGCTCGGGAGGGGGGTCGCGCACAGATACGCAGTATTTT. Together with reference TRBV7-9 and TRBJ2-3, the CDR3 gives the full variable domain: DTGVSQNPRHKITKRGQNVTFRCDPISEHNRLYWYRQTLGQGPEFLTYFQNEAQLEKSRLLSDRFSAERPKGSFSTLEIQRTEQGDSAMYLCASSSGGGSRTDTQYFGPGTRLTVL.

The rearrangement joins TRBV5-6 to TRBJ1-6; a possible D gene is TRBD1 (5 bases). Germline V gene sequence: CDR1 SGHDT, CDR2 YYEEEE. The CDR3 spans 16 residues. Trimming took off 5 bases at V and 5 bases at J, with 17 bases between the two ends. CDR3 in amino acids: CASRGTGRSNNSPLHF. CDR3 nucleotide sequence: TGTGCCAGCAGGGGGACTGGACGGAGTAATAATTCACCCCTCCACTTT.

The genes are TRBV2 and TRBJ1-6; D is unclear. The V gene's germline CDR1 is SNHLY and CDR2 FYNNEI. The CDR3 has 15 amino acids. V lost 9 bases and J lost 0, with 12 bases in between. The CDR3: CASQQFSSYNSPLHF. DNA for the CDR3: TGTGCCAGTCAACAGTTCAGCTCCTATAATTCACCCCTCCACTTT.

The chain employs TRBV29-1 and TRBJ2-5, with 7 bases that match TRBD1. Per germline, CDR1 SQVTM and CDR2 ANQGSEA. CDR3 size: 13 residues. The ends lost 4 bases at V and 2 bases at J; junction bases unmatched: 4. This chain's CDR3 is CSVATGVQETQYF. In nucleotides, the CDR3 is TGCAGCGTTGCTACAGGGGTGCAAGAGACCCAGTACTTC.